A selection of T cell receptor beta chains follows, all from one sample in a study of T cell responses to AZD1222 COVID-19 vaccine. Assay used: immunoSEQ multiplex PCR; TCRdb lists only in-frame clones, some missing. This sample has roughly 100,000 clones, with over 70% found just once. This specimen consisted of peripheral blood, obtained on day 0 of AZD1222 vaccination. Receptors originate from an adult in good health. Each CDR3 is given with its conserved first and last residue. Fields, in order: J gene, D gene, clone size, CDR3 length, V gene, CDR3 DNA, CDR3 protein. A D gene is named only where the DNA matches it firmly. Size values are once, few and many counts, or a class for expanded clones, and some rows have none.

>TRBJ2-5|.|.|15|TRBV4-3
TGCGCCAGCAGCCAAGAGAGTTGGGCTAAAGAGACCCAGTACTTC
CASSQESWAKETQYF
>TRBJ2-7|TRBD2|.|17|TRBV4-2
TGTGCCAGCAGCCAAGATCAGGGGACTAGCGGGATCCTCAAGCAGTACTTC
CASSQDQGTSGILKQYF
>TRBJ1-1|.|.|16|TRBV7-8
TGTGCCAGCAGCTTAAGTTCCGCCGGACGGTTATCAGTGGCTTTCTTT
CASSLSSAGRLSVAFF
>TRBJ1-1|.|.|17|TRBV4-2
TGTGCCAGCAGCCAAGTGGGGCAGGCTAGAGTGAACACTGAAGCTTTCTTT
CASSQVGQARVNTEAFF
>TRBJ1-6|TRBD1|.|14|TRBV6-5
TGTGCCAGCCTTACCCGACAGGGGGCGGCACCCCTCCACTTT
CASLTRQGAAPLHF
>TRBJ1-1|TRBD1|.|15|TRBV25-1
TGTGCCAGCAGTGAACACGACAGGGAGAACACTGAAGCTTTCTTT
CASSEHDRENTEAFF
>TRBJ2-1|TRBD1|.|15|TRBV5-1
TGCGCCAGCAGCCCCGTACGAGGGGGCAACCATGAGCAGTTCTTC
CASSPVRGGNHEQFF
>TRBJ2-1|.|few|15|TRBV7-2
TGTGCCAGCAGCTTAATGGACTCAACCTACAATGAGCAGTTCTTC
CASSLMDSTYNEQFF
>TRBJ2-1|TRBD2|.|13|TRBV27
TGTGCCAGCAGTTTATCCTTAGCGGGAACGCAGTTCTTC
CASSLSLAGTQFF
>TRBJ1-4|TRBD1|.|15|TRBV7-9
TGTGCCAGCAGCCGCGGGGGACAGGGCAATGAAAAACTGTTTTTT
CASSRGGQGNEKLFF
>TRBJ2-3|.|.|13|TRBV15
TGTGCCACCAGCAAGCGCCGCACAGATACGCAGTATTTT
CATSKRRTDTQYF
>TRBJ2-1|TRBD1|.|17|TRBV5-6
TGTGCCAGCAGCCCCTTGGTGCAGGGGGCGAGGGGCAATGAGCAGTTCTTC
CASSPLVQGARGNEQFF
>TRBJ2-3|.|.|16|TRBV6-5
TGTGCCAGCAGTTACTCGTCAGGGGCCCCTCAGATGGGGCAGTATTTT
CASSYSSGAPQMGQYF
>TRBJ2-3|.|.|13|TRBV7-9
TGTGCCAGCAGCTTAGGTACCACAGATACGCAGTATTTT
CASSLGTTDTQYF
>TRBJ1-4|.|.|15|TRBV6-4
TGTGCCAGCAGTGACTCGGGTGCAACTAATGAAAAACTGTTTTTT
CASSDSGATNEKLFF
>TRBJ2-7|TRBD1|.|15|TRBV15
TGTGCCACCAGCAGAGATACGACAGGGGGCTACGAGCAGTACTTC
CATSRDTTGGYEQYF
>TRBJ1-5|.|.|17|TRBV24-1
TGTGCCACCAGTGATTCCGCCGTCAAAGGACGGGATCAGCCCCAGCATTTT
CATSDSAVKGRDQPQHF
>TRBJ1-1|TRBD1|.|17|TRBV5-1
TGCGCCAGCAGCTTGTCCGGTTATACAGGGGGCAACTCTGAAGCTTTCTTT
CASSLSGYTGGNSEAFF
>TRBJ1-1|TRBD1|.|16|TRBV7-8
TGTGCCAGCAGCCCCCCGGGACAGGGGCAGGACACTGAAGCTTTCTTT
CASSPPGQGQDTEAFF
>TRBJ1-5|.|.|15|TRBV19
TGTGCCAGTCTGCCTGGAACCTCTGTATATCAGCCCCAGCATTTT
CASLPGTSVYQPQHF
>TRBJ1-2|TRBD1|.|14|TRBV28
TGTGCCAGCAGTTCACTAAAGGGGGCGCACGGCTACACCTTC
CASSSLKGAHGYTF
>TRBJ2-5|.|.|14|TRBV9
TGTGCCAGCAGCCCCGGGACTGCCCCAGAGACCCAGTACTTC
CASSPGTAPETQYF
>TRBJ2-1|.|.|12|TRBV2
TGTGCCCAAAGCGCGCCCTACAATGAGCAGTTCTTC
CAQSAPYNEQFF
>TRBJ2-7|.|once|15|TRBV4-1
TGCGCCAGCAGCCAACTCAAGGACAGCACCTACGAGCAGTACTTC
CASSQLKDSTYEQYF
>TRBJ1-1|.|.|14|TRBV19
TGTGCCAGTAGTACTCGGAGGGGGGGCACTGAAGCTTTCTTT
CASSTRRGGTEAFF
>TRBJ2-2|.|few|13|TRBV10-1
TGCGCCTCCAGACGGGCTAGCTCCGGGGAGCTGTTTTTT
CASRRASSGELFF
>TRBJ1-3|.|.|16|TRBV30
TGTGCCTGGAGTGTGGGCGGCTACCTCTCTGGAAACACCATATATTTT
CAWSVGGYLSGNTIYF
>TRBJ2-3|.|.|15|TRBV10-1
TGCGCCAGCAGTGATGGGGACGGACGCACAGATACGCAGTATTTT
CASSDGDGRTDTQYF
>TRBJ2-2|.|.|16|TRBV15
TGTGCCACCAGCAGAGTTGAGGGAGTCGGCACCGGGGAGCTGTTTTTT
CATSRVEGVGTGELFF
>TRBJ1-5|.|.|14|TRBV2
TGTGCCAGCAGCAAGAGCGGGGGAGAACAGCCCCAGCATTTT
CASSKSGGEQPQHF
>TRBJ1-2|.|.|14|TRBV5-4
TGTGCCAGCAGGCTAAGGAGCGGGGGCTATGGCTACACCTTC
CASRLRSGGYGYTF
>TRBJ2-2|.|.|16|TRBV2
TGTGCCAGCAGTGGGGGAGGGGGATGGAACACCGGGGAGCTGTTTTTT
CASSGGGGWNTGELFF
>TRBJ2-4|.|once|15|TRBV18
TGTGCCAGCTCACTCCAGAATTTAGCCAAAAACATTCAGTACTTC
CASSLQNLAKNIQYF
>TRBJ2-6|.|.|17|TRBV4-2
TGTGCCAGCAGCCAAGCCCGACCCGGCTCTGGGGCCAACGTCCTGACTTTC
CASSQARPGSGANVLTF
>TRBJ1-1|.|.|12|TRBV15
TGTGCCACCCGAGGGAGGGTGGATGAAGCTTTCTTT
CATRGRVDEAFF
>TRBJ2-7|TRBD2|.|15|TRBV9
TGTGCCAGCAGCCTTAACTGGGGAGGGGCCTCCGAGCAGTACTTC
CASSLNWGGASEQYF
>TRBJ2-7|.|few|14|TRBV15
TGTGCCACCAGCAGAGATGGGTCAGCCTACGAGCAGTACTTC
CATSRDGSAYEQYF
>TRBJ2-7|.|.|11|TRBV6-6
TGTGCCAGCAGAACACACTACGAGCAGTACTTC
CASRTHYEQYF
>TRBJ1-1|TRBD1|.|14|TRBV29-1
TGCAGCTCAGAGACGAGGACAGGGGACACTGAAGCTTTCTTT
CSSETRTGDTEAFF
>TRBJ2-7|.|.|13|TRBV7-2
TGTGCCAGCAGCTTAGCACCGGGTTACGAGCAGTACTTC
CASSLAPGYEQYF
>TRBJ2-6|.|once|17|TRBV21-1
TGTGCCAGCAGCAAAGCTGAGGGGGGCTCTGGGGCCAACGTCCTGACTTTC
CASSKAEGGSGANVLTF
>TRBJ2-7|TRBD2|.|13|TRBV7-8
TGTGCCAGCAGCCAAGGGTCGGGGGGCGAGCAGTACTTC
CASSQGSGGEQYF
>TRBJ1-4|.|.|15|TRBV4-3
TGCGCCAGCAGCCAAGAAGTATGGCGAAATGAAAAACTGTTTTTT
CASSQEVWRNEKLFF
>TRBJ2-7|.|.|15|TRBV9
TGTGCCAGCAGCCCGTCGGGGGTCTTTACCTACGAGCAGTACTTC
CASSPSGVFTYEQYF
>TRBJ1-5|.|.|13|TRBV28
TGTGCCAGCAGTTTATCGGGGCAGCAGCCCCAGCATTTT
CASSLSGQQPQHF
>TRBJ1-5|.|.|14|TRBV5-5
TGTGCCAGCAGCCGTGGCGCCGGCGGATTGCCCCAGCATTTT
CASSRGAGGLPQHF
>TRBJ1-4|.|.|13|TRBV7-8
TGTGCCAGCAGCCGCGGCTTGAATGAAAAACTGTTTTTT
CASSRGLNEKLFF
>TRBJ1-5|.|.|15|TRBV6-5
TGTGCCAGCAGCCACCGGGGTCTGAGCAATCAGCCCCAGCATTTT
CASSHRGLSNQPQHF
>TRBJ2-2|TRBD1|.|16|TRBV6-5
TGTGCCAGCAGTTACCCTCAGGGGGCCCTTGGTGGGGAGCTGTTTTTT
CASSYPQGALGGELFF
>TRBJ2-1|.|.|13|TRBV27
TGTGCCAGCAGTTTGGGACGTTTGGGTGAGCAGTTCTTC
CASSLGRLGEQFF
>TRBJ1-6|TRBD1|.|14|TRBV9
TGTGCCAGCAGCGTAGGGACAGGGTTTTCACCCCTCCACTTT
CASSVGTGFSPLHF
>TRBJ2-5|.|.|10|TRBV30
TGTGCCTGGAGATTGGAGACCCAGTACTTC
CAWRLETQYF
>TRBJ1-6|TRBD1|many|14|TRBV6-5
TGTGCCAGCGGGCCGGGACAGTATAATTCACCCCTCCACTTT
CASGPGQYNSPLHF
>TRBJ1-1|.|.|12|TRBV28
TGTGCCAGCAGTTGGGGGAACACTGAAGCTTTCTTT
CASSWGNTEAFF